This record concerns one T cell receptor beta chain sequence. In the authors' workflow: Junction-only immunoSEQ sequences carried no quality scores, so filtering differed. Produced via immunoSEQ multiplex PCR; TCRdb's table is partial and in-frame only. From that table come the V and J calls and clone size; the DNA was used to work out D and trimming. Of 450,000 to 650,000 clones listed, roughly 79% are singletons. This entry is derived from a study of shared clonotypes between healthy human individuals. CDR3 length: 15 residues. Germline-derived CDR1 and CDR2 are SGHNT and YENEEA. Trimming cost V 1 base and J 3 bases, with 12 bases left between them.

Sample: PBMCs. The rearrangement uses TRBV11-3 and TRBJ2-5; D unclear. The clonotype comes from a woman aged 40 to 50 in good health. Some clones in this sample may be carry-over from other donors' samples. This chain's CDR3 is CASSLGMRLEETQYF. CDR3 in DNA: TGTGCCAGCAGCTTAGGGATGAGGCTGGAAGAGACCCAGTACTTC.